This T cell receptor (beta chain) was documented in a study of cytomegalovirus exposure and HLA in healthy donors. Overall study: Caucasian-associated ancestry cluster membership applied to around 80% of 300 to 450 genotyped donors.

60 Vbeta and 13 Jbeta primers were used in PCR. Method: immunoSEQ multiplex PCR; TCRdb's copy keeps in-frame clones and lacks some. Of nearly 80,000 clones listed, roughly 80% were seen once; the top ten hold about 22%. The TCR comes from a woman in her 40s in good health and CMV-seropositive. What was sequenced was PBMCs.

CDR3 nucleotide sequence: TGTGCCAGCAGCTTAGAGGGGCTGGTTTACGAGCAGTACTTC. This gives the protein CASSLEGLVYEQYF. The chain is built from TRBV11-2 and TRBJ2-7, with D perhaps matching TRBD1 (5 bases). V gave up 0 bases and J gave up 4 bases, with 10 bases separating them. The CDR3 is 14 amino acids. Germline V gene lookup returns CDR1 SGHAT and CDR2 FQNNGV.